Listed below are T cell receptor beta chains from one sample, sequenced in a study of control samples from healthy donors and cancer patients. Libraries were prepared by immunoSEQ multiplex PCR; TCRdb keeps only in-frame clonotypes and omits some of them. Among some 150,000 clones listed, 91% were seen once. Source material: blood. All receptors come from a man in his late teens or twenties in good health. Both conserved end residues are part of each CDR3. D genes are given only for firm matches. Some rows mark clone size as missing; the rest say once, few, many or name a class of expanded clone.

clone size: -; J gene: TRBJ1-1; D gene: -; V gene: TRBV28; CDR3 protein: CASSLSDTEAFF; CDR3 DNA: TGTGCCAGCAGTTTAAGCGACACTGAAGCTTTCTTT
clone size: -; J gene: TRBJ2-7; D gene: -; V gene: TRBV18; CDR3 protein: CASSPTNYEQYF; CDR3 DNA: TGTGCCAGCTCACCGACTAACTACGAGCAGTACTTC
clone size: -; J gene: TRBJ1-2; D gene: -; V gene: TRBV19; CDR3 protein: CASANRSRVRDGYTF; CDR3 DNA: TGTGCCAGTGCGAACCGGTCCAGGGTCCGGGATGGCTACACCTTC
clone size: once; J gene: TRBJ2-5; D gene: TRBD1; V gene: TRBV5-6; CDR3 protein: CASSLVGTGTETQYF; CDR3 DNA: TGTGCCAGCAGCTTGGTTGGGACAGGGACGGAGACCCAGTACTTC
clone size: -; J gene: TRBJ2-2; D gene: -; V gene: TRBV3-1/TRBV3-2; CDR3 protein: CASSPGSELFF; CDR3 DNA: TGTGCCAGCAGTCCTGGAAGCGAGCTGTTTTTT
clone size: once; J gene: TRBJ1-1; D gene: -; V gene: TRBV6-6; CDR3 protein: CASSYSPVENTEAFF; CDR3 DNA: TGTGCCAGCAGTTACTCTCCAGTGGAGAACACTGAAGCTTTCTTT
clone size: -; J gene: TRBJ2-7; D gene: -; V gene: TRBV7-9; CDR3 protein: CASSSRGGTGGTSEQYF; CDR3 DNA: TGTGCCAGCAGCTCTAGGGGAGGGACAGGAGGGACGTCCGAGCAGTACTTC
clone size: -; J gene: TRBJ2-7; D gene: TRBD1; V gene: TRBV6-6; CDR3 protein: CASSYPRTGDSYEQYF; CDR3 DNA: TGTGCCAGCAGTTACCCCAGGACAGGGGACTCCTACGAGCAGTACTTC
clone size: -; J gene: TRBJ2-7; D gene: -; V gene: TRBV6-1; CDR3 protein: CASSDRGYEQYF; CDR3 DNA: TGTGCCAGCAGTGATAGGGGCTACGAGCAGTACTTC
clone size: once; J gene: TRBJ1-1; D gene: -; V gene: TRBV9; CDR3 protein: CASSAGQDTEAFF; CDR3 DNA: TGTGCCAGCTCGGCGGGGCAGGACACTGAAGCTTTCTTT
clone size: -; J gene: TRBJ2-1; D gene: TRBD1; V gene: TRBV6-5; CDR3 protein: CASRQGVGGEQFF; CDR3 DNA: TGTGCCAGCAGACAGGGGGTGGGTGGTGAGCAGTTCTTC
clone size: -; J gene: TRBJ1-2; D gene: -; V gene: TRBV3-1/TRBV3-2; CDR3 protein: CASSQSFGYTF; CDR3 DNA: TGTGCCAGCAGCCAATCGTTCGGCTACACCTTC
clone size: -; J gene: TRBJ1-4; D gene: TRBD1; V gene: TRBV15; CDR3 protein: CATSREQGTNEKLFF; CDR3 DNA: TGTGCCACCAGCAGGGAACAGGGGACTAATGAAAAACTGTTTTTT
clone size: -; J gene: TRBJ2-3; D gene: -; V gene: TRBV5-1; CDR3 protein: CASSRPERDFTDTQYF; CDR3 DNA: TGCGCCAGCAGCCGGCCGGAACGGGACTTCACAGATACGCAGTATTTT
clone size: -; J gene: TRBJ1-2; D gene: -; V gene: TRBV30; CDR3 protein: CAWSVAPGPGYTF; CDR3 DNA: TGTGCCTGGAGTGTAGCCCCAGGCCCTGGCTACACCTTC
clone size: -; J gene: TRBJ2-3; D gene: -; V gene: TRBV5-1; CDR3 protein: CASSLASTDTQYF; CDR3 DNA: TGCGCCAGCAGCTTAGCTAGCACAGATACGCAGTATTTT
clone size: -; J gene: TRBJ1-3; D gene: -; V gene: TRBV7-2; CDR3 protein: CASSLDYSGRGGNTIYF; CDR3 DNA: TGTGCCAGCAGCCTGGATTACTCGGGTAGAGGGGGAAACACCATATATTTT
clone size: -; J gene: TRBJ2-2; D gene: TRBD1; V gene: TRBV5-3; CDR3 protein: CARSLGAVDGTENTGELFF; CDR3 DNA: TGTGCCAGAAGCTTGGGTGCGGTCGACGGGACAGAGAACACCGGGGAGCTGTTTTTT
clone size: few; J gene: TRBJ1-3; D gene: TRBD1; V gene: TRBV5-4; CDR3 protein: CASSKGQGEITAGNTIYF; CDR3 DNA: TGTGCCAGCAGCAAGGGACAGGGAGAGATTACTGCCGGAAACACCATATATTTT
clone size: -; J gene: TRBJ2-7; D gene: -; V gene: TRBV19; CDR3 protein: CASSPSFGGNYEQYF; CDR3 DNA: TGTGCCAGTAGTCCCTCGTTCGGGGGAAACTACGAGCAGTACTTC
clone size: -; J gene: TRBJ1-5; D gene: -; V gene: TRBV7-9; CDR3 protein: CASSRGGGYNQPQHF; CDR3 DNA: TGTGCCAGCAGCCGAGGAGGTGGTTACAATCAGCCCCAGCATTTT
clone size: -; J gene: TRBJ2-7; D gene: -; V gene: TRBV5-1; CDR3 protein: CASSLASLGAGTTYEQYF; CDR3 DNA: TGCGCCAGCAGCTTGGCGTCTTTAGGGGCTGGAACTACCTACGAGCAGTACTTC